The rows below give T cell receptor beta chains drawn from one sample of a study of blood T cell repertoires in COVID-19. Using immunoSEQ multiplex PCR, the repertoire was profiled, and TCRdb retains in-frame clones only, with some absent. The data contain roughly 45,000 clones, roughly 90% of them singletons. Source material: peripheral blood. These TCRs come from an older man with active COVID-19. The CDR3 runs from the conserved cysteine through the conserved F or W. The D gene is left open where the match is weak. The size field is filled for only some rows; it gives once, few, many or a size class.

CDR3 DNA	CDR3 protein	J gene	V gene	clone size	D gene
TGTGCCAGCTCGCCGGGACAGGGGGCCTACGAGCAGTACTTC	CASSPGQGAYEQYF	TRBJ2-7	TRBV18	once	TRBD1
TGTGCCAGCAGCCCCGGACTAGTTCCCCACAATGAGCAGTTCTTC	CASSPGLVPHNEQFF	TRBJ2-1	TRBV11-2	.	TRBD2
TGTGCCAGTAGTAAAGACTGGAGCTCCTACAATGAGCAGTTCTTC	CASSKDWSSYNEQFF	TRBJ2-1	TRBV19	.	.
TGTGCCAGCAGTTACCCCGCAGGAGAGACCCAGTACTTC	CASSYPAGETQYF	TRBJ2-5	TRBV6-5	once	.
TGTGCCAGCAGTTTATACCCCTTTAGCGGGGATGAGCAGTTCTTC	CASSLYPFSGDEQFF	TRBJ2-1	TRBV28	.	TRBD2
TGTGCCAGCAGCTTAGGGACAGGGCGAAAAAACATTCAGTACTTC	CASSLGTGRKNIQYF	TRBJ2-4	TRBV11-2	.	TRBD1
TGTGCCAGCTCTGGGACAGGGGCACGCGGTGAGCAGTTCTTC	CASSGTGARGEQFF	TRBJ2-1	TRBV6-5	.	TRBD1
TGTGCCACCAGCAGAGATCTTCTAGCTGCAGATACGCAGTATTTT	CATSRDLLAADTQYF	TRBJ2-3	TRBV15	.	.
TGTGCCAGCAGCACCCCCCGAGAGACCCAGTACTTC	CASSTPRETQYF	TRBJ2-5	TRBV21-1	.	.
TGTGCCAGCAGCTTGGGGACAGCTTCCTACGAGCAGTACTTC	CASSLGTASYEQYF	TRBJ2-7	TRBV11-2	.	TRBD1
TGTGCCAGCAGCCTCCCGAGGGCCGGGGAGCTGTTTTTT	CASSLPRAGELFF	TRBJ2-2	TRBV7-9	.	.
TGCGCCAGCAGCTTCCGACAGGGAGTGAGCGAGCAGTACTTC	CASSFRQGVSEQYF	TRBJ2-7	TRBV5-1	once	TRBD1
TGTGCCAGTAGTATGGGGACACTACGGACTGAAGCTTTCTTT	CASSMGTLRTEAFF	TRBJ1-1	TRBV19	.	.
TGTGCCACCGCGGGGGCGGGGCTCACAGATACGCAGTATTTT	CATAGAGLTDTQYF	TRBJ2-3	TRBV24-1	.	.
TGTGCCAGCACCAATATTCCCACCCACCTTGGGCCAGCATGGGAAAAACTGTTTTTT	CASTNIPTHLGPAWEKLFF	TRBJ1-4	TRBV5-8	.	.
TGTGCCAGCAGTTTAACGGGACTTATGAACACTGAAGCTTTCTTT	CASSLTGLMNTEAFF	TRBJ1-1	TRBV28	few	.
TGCGCCAGCAGCTCGCCCTCAACAGGGGCCACCTCGAGCACAGATACGCAGTATTTT	CASSSPSTGATSSTDTQYF	TRBJ2-3	TRBV5-1	.	TRBD1
TGTGCCAGCAGCGCCGGGTGGGAAGAGACCCAGTACTTC	CASSAGWEETQYF	TRBJ2-5	TRBV6-5	.	.
TGTGCCAGCAGCTCCTCAAGGACTCTCAATGAGCAGTTCTTC	CASSSSRTLNEQFF	TRBJ2-1	TRBV7-8	.	.
TGTGCCAGCTCACCCGCCGCGCGAAATGAAAAACTGTTTTTT	CASSPAARNEKLFF	TRBJ1-4	TRBV18	.	.